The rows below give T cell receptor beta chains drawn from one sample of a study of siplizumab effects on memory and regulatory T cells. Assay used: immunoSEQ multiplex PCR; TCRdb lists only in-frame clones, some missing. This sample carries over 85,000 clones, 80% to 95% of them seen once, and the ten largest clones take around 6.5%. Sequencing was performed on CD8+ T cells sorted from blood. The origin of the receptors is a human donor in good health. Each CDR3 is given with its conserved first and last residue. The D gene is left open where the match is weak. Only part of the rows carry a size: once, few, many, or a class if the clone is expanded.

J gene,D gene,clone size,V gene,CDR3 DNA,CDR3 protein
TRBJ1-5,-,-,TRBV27,TGTGCCAGCAGTTTACGTGGGTACAATCAGCCCCAGCATTTT,CASSLRGYNQPQHF
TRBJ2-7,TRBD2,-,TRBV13,TGTGCCAGCAGCCTCGGACTAGCGGGAGAGGCGGGTACCTACGAGCAGTACTTC,CASSLGLAGEAGTYEQYF
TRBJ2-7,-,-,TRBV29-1,TGCAGCGTTGAAGAGGGGGGAACTGGCTACGAGCAGTACTTC,CSVEEGGTGYEQYF
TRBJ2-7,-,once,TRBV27,TGTGCCAGCAGGCAGGACATCATGTACGAGCAGTACTTC,CASRQDIMYEQYF
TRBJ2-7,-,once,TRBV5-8,TGTGCCAGCAGCCCCTACAGGGTGAGGGTAACCTACGAGCAGTACTTC,CASSPYRVRVTYEQYF
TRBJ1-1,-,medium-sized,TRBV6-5,TGTGCCAGCACCCTAGGGGGGAGAAACACTGAAGCTTTCTTT,CASTLGGRNTEAFF
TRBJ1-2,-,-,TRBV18,TGTGCCAGCTCACCGGGGGACGGCTACACCTTC,CASSPGDGYTF
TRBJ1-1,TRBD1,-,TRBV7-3,TGTGCCAGCAGCTCCGGGACAGGGGTAAGCACTGAAGCTTTCTTT,CASSSGTGVSTEAFF
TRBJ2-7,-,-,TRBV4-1,TGCGCCAGCAGCCAAGCTCGGACAACAGCCTACGAGCAGTACTTC,CASSQARTTAYEQYF
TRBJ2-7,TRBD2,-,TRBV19,TGTGCCAGTAGTACCCCCCGGGGGGGGGCCGATGAGCAGTACTTC,CASSTPRGGADEQYF
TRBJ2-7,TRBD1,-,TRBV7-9,TGTGCCAGCAGCACCACCGGGACAGGGGCTGCCTACGAGCAGTACTTC,CASSTTGTGAAYEQYF
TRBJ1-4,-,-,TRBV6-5,TGTGCCAGCAGTCCAGGGTTTACTAATGAAAAACTGTTTTTT,CASSPGFTNEKLFF
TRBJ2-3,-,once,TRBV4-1,TGCGCCAGCAGCCCGAATAGGGCATCTAGCACAGATACGCAGTATTTT,CASSPNRASSTDTQYF
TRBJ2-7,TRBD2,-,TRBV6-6,TGTGCCAGCAGTTACGGAGCGGGAGTCGGATACGAGCAGTACTTC,CASSYGAGVGYEQYF